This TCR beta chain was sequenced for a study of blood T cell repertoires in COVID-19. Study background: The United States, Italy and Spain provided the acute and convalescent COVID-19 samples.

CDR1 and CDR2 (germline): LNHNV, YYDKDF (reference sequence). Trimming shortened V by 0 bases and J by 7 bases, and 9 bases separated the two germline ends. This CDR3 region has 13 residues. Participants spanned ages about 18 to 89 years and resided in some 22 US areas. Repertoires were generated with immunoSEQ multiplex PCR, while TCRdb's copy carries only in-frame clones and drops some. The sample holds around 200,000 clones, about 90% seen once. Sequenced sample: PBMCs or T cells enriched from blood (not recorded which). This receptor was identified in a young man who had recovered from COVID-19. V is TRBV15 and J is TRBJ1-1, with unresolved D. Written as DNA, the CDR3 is TGTGCCACCAGCAGAGATGGGCGGGGTGAAGCTTTCTTT. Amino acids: CATSRDGRGEAFF.